This TCR beta chain was obtained from a study of T cells in women clearing cervical HPV infection. The ends lost 5 bases at V and 4 bases at J; junction bases unmatched: 9. Germline V gene lookup returns CDR1 SGHVS and CDR2 FNYEAQ. There are 16 residues in the CDR3. By frequency, this clone registers medium-sized. The DNA ends 3 residues before the CDR3 does, and the rest of the CDR3 is filled in from the germline J gene. TCRdb's copy holds only in-frame clones and misses some; the assay was immunoSEQ multiplex PCR. The sample features 15,000 to 20,000 clones, with roughly 10% in its top ten. The origin of this receptor is a woman aged 18-70 years with a cervical HPV16 infection that either progressed to CIN3+ or cleared (not recorded which). The sequencing input was blood buffy coat. This chain links TRBV7-6 with TRBJ2-5; 11 positions agree with TRBD2. This CDR3 is CASSPKLAGVVETQYF. CDR3 bases read: TGTGCCAGCAGCCCCAAACTAGCGGGAGTTGTAGAGACC.